This T cell receptor beta chain is from a study of cytomegalovirus exposure and HLA in healthy donors. Study conclusions and caveats: Indistinguishable V segments, including TRBV6-2 and TRBV6-3, were excluded. Some TCR beta chains (164 of them) were listed as cytomegalovirus-associated.

Looked up from germline, CDR1 is SQVTM and CDR2 is ANQGSEA. CDR3 length: 15 amino acids. V dropped 7 bases and J dropped 8; count of bases not matched to a gene: 13. PCR employed 60 Vbeta and 13 Jbeta primers. As handled by the study authors: There were about 80 million unique TCR beta chains by a later count, and 8.5 million to 14 million of them were shared. The repertoire was sequenced with immunoSEQ multiplex PCR; TCRdb's copy has only in-frame clones and lacks some. That table furnishes V, J and clone size, whereas the DNA furnished D and trimming. This sample has fewer than 150,000 clones, with 75% to 90% found just once. This clone was picked up a small number of times. What it binds is not known. This CDR3 is also generated by other DNA sequences in the sample.

The specimen was PBMCs. This receptor was obtained from a man over 45 in good health and CMV-seronegative. The chain links TRBV29-1 to TRBJ1-4, with 10 bases matching TRBD1. CDR3 in amino acids: CSASKTGTGVEKLFF. The DNA for the CDR3 is TGCAGCGCTTCCAAAACTGGGACAGGGGTCGAAAAACTGTTTTTT.